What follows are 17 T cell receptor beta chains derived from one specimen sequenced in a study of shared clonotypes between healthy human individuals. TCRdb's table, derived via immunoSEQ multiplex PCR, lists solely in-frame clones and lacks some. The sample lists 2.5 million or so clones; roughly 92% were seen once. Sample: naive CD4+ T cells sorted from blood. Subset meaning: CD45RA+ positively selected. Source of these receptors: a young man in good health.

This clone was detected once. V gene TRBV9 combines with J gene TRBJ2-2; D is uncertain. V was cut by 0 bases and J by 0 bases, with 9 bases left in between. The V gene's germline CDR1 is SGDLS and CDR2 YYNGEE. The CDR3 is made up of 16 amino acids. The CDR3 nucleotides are TGTGCCAGCAGCGTAGACACGGCTCCGAACACCGGGGAGCTGTTTTTT. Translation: CASSVDTAPNTGELFF.

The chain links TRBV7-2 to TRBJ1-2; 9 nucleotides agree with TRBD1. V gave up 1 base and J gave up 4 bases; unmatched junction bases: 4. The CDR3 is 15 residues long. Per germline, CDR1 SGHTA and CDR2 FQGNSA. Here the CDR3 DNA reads TGTGCCAGCAGCTTAGAAACGACAGGGGGCTATGGCTACACCTTC. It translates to CASSLETTGGYGYTF.

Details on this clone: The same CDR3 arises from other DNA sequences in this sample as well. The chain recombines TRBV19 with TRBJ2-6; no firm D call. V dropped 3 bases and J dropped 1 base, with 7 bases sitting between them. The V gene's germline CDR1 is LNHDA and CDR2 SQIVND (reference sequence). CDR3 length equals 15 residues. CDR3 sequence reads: CASSIQGSGANVLTF. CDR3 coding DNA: TGTGCCAGTAGTATTCAAGGGTCTGGGGCCAACGTCCTGACTTTC.

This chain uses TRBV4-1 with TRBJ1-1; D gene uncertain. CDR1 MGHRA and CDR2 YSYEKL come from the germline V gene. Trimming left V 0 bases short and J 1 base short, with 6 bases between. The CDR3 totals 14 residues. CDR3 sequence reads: CASSQDHWNTEAFF. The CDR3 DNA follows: TGCGCCAGCAGCCAAGATCACTGGAACACTGAAGCTTTCTTT.

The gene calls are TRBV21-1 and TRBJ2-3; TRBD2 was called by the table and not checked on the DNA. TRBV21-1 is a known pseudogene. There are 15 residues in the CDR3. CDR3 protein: CASAGRESGEDTQYF. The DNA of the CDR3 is TGTGCCAGCGCGGGACGGGAGAGTGGTGAAGATACGCAGTATTTT.

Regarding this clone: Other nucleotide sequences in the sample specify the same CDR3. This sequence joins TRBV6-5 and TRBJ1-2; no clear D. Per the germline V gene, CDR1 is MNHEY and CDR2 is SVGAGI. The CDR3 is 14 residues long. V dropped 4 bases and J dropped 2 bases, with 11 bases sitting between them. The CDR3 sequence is CASSLNRGNYGYTF. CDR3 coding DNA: TGTGCCAGCAGTTTAAACAGAGGGAACTATGGCTACACCTTC.

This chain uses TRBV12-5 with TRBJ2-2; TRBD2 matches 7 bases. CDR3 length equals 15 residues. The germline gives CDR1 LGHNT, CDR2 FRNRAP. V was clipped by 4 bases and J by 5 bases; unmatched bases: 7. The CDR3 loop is CASGSPGEGTGELFF. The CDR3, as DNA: TGTGCTAGTGGTTCCCCGGGGGAGGGAACCGGGGAGCTGTTTTTT.

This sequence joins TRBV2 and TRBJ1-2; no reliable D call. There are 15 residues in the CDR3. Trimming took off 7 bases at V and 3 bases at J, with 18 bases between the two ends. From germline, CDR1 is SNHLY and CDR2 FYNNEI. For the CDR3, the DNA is TGTGCCAGCATAACGACCCCCAATATGGACTATGGCTACACCTTC. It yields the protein CASITTPNMDYGYTF.

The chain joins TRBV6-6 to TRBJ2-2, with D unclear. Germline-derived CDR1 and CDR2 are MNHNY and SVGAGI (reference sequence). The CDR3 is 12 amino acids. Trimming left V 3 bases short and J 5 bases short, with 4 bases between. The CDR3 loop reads CASSYVTGELFF. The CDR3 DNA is TGTGCCAGCAGTTATGTGACCGGGGAGCTGTTTTTT.

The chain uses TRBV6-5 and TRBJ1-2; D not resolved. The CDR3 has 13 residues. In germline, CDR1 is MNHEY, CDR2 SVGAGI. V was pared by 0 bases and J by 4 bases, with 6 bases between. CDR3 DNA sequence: TGTGCCAGCAGTTACTCGACAAGCTATGGCTACACCTTC. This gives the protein CASSYSTSYGYTF.

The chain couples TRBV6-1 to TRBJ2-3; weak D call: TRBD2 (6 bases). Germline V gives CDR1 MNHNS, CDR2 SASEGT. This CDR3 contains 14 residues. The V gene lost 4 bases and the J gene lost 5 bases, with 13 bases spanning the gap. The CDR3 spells CASSGQGGQDTQYF. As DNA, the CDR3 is TGTGCCAGCAGTGGTCAGGGAGGTCAAGATACGCAGTATTTT.

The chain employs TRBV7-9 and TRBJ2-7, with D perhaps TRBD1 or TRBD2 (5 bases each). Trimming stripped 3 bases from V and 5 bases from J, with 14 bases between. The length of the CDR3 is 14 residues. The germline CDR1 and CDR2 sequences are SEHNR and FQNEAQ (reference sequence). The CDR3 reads CASSLGPSSHEQYF. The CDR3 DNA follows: TGTGCCAGCAGCTTGGGACCATCTTCCCACGAGCAGTACTTC.

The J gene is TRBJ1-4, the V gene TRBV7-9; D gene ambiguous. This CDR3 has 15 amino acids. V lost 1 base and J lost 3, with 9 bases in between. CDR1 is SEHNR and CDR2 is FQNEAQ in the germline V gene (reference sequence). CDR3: CASSLEPLSNEKLFF. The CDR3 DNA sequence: TGTGCCAGCAGCTTAGAACCTCTGTCTAATGAAAAACTGTTTTTT.

The CDR3 coding sequence is TGTGCCAGCAGCTTGGGACTAGCGGGGGGCACACTCCAAGAGACCCAGTACTTC. Translation gives CASSLGLAGGTLQETQYF. The chain is built from TRBV7-9 and TRBJ2-5, with 15 bases lining up with TRBD2. This CDR3 has 18 residues. The trim removed 3 bases at V and 1 base at J, leaving 6 bases unmatched. The germline CDR1 and CDR2 sequences are SEHNR and FQNEAQ (reference sequence).

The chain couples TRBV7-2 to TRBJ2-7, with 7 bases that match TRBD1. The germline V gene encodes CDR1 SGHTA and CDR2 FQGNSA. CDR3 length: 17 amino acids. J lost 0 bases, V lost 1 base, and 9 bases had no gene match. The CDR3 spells CASSLGRQGGPSYEQYF. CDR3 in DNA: TGTGCCAGCAGCTTAGGTCGACAGGGTGGACCCTCCTACGAGCAGTACTTC.

The CDR3 protein is CASSIVATSTGELFF. CDR3 coding DNA: TGTGCCAGTAGTATAGTGGCCACTAGCACCGGGGAGCTGTTTTTT. This chain joins TRBV19 and TRBJ2-2, with D possibly TRBD2 on 5 matching bases. Trimming pared 1 base from V and 4 bases from J, leaving 10 bases between. This CDR3 has 15 residues. Germline assignment: CDR1 LNHDA and CDR2 SQIVND (reference sequence).

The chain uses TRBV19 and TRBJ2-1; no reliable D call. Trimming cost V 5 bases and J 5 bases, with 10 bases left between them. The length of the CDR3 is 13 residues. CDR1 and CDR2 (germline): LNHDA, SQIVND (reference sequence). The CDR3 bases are TGTGCCAGTAGTCCCCACATGAACAATGAGCAGTTCTTC. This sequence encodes CASSPHMNNEQFF.